This is a list of T cell receptor beta chains from one sample in a study of cytomegalovirus exposure and HLA in healthy donors. The protocol was immunoSEQ multiplex PCR, while the TCRdb copy is restricted to in-frame clones and leaves out a portion. The table lists roughly 150,000 clones, over 70% of them singletons. The sequenced material came from PBMCs. Receptors originate from a woman aged 45 to 65 in good health and CMV-seropositive. The conserved cysteine and the conserved F or W are not part of the CDR3 here. The order of the fields is V gene, clone size, J gene, CDR3 protein. Where a row states a size, it is once, few, many or the class of an expanded clone; other rows omit it.

TRBV6-1	-	TRBJ2-1	ASRADRVSYNEQF
TRBV20-1	-	TRBJ2-3	SGQGPDTQY
TRBV5-6	-	TRBJ2-1	ASSLEQGRPNEQF
TRBV9	-	TRBJ1-1	ASSATAMNTEAF
TRBV7-9	-	TRBJ2-6	ASSFSGGNSGANVLT
TRBV7-3	once	TRBJ1-6	ASSSRDRGSPLH
TRBV4-2	-	TRBJ2-5	ASSPGNGGETQY
TRBV5-4	few	TRBJ1-2	ASSFRGVYGYT
TRBV5-1	-	TRBJ2-1	ASSWGLADNEQF
TRBV9	-	TRBJ2-3	ASSPLGGRDTQY
TRBV2	-	TRBJ1-2	ATSGGTENYGYT
TRBV5-6	-	TRBJ1-2	ASSLQGLYGYT
TRBV5-1	-	TRBJ2-5	ASSSGWTQY
TRBV15	-	TRBJ1-4	ATSRWKGDPNEKLF
TRBV5-6	-	TRBJ1-2	ASSWEYGYT
TRBV23-1	-	TRBJ1-1	AIRFGTGVTEAF
TRBV7-2	-	TRBJ1-1	ASSPGSANTEAF
TRBV7-9	-	TRBJ1-2	ASSLPGGSYGYT
TRBV7-3	-	TRBJ2-7	ASSKDREHEQY
TRBV30	-	TRBJ1-4	ASVGGSDEKLF
TRBV6-5	-	TRBJ1-4	ASSHDTSTNEKLF
TRBV7-8	-	TRBJ1-1	ASSGGVGGLQGSNTEAF
TRBV7-8	-	TRBJ2-7	ASSPLANEQY
TRBV2	-	TRBJ2-3	ASPSEGMGTDTQY
TRBV4-1	-	TRBJ1-4	ASSIGQGLF
TRBV5-6	-	TRBJ2-1	ASGVAREVSGYNEQF
TRBV2	-	TRBJ2-1	ASPGKGGPKNPFNEQF